The sequence of this TCR beta chain was determined in a study of regulatory T cells in long-lasting Graves disease. Construction of the TCR beta libraries employed iRepertoire HTBI primers in conjunction with Arm-PCR of CDR3 regions. TCRdb reprocessed the multiplex PCR reads via MiXCR and lists one record per CDR3 protein. The sample carries around 430,000 distinct CDR3 sequences, less than 25% recorded once. Regarding this clonotype: Its cognate antigen is unknown.

The time point was: persistent/refractory GD, antithyroid drugs over 5 years with positive TRAb. The TCR library was made from RNA that had been extracted from PBMCs in TRIzol. The CDR3 length is 14 residues. Germline assignment: CDR1 LNHDA and CDR2 SQIVND (reference sequence). The ends were cut back, 4 bases at V and 9 bases at J, with 15 bases in the middle. Study observations and caveats: Researchers examined only peripheral blood and not thyroid tissue.

Source: peripheral blood mononuclear cells (PBMCs), taken when the disease was refractory, from a patient treated with antithyroid drugs. The TCR was taken from a female donor with Graves disease. The J gene is TRBJ1-4, the V gene TRBV19, with D possibly matching TRBD1 (5 bases). Here the CDR3 DNA reads TGTGCCAGTAGTACAGATCCAGGGTCGAAAAAACTGTTTTTT. Translation: CASSTDPGSKKLFF.